This T cell receptor beta chain was retrieved from a study of T cell repertoires in cytomegalovirus infection. TCRdb used MiXCR to reprocess the reads, holding one entry per CDR3 protein. The sample contains about 920,000 distinct CDR3 sequences, more than 25% of which appear only once. By sample fraction, this clonotype is medium-sized. Antigen: not known. V was trimmed by 2 bases and J by 9 bases, leaving 16 bases between them. The CDR3 spans 14 residues. Per germline, CDR1 MNHEY and CDR2 SVGEGT. J is TRBJ1-2 and V is TRBV6-2 or TRBV6-3; unclear D gene. Sequenced here: cultured CD8+ T cells from PBMCs, sampled from culture after CMV antigen stimulation. The clonotype was recovered from a human donor in good health (CMV status not recorded). Some clones in this sample may be carry-over from other donors' samples. The CDR3 DNA follows: TGTGCCAGCAGTTACCTCCTCCGGCCTGATCGCTACACCTTC. It yields the protein CASSYLLRPDRYTF.